The rows below give T cell receptor beta chains drawn from one sample of a study of control samples from healthy donors and cancer patients. TCRdb keeps only in-frame clones here, not all; method: immunoSEQ multiplex PCR. This table has approximately 100,000 clones, approximately 92% appearing once. The sequenced material came from blood. Every receptor here comes from a human donor in good health. The donor label of this sample is uncertain. The CDR3 runs from the conserved cysteine through the conserved F or W. The order of the fields is J gene, V gene, D gene, clone size, CDR3 protein, CDR3 DNA. A D gene is named only where the DNA matches it firmly. Expanded clones are given a class, and other clones once, few, many or no size at all.

TRBJ1-5 TRBV19 TRBD1 few CASSILPGQSNQPQHF TGTGCCAGTAGTATTCTACCGGGACAGAGCAATCAGCCCCAGCATTTT
TRBJ2-5 TRBV30 - - CAWSVRFRETQYF TGTGCCTGGAGTGTACGTTTTAGAGAGACCCAGTACTTC
TRBJ2-2 TRBV6-8 TRBD1 once CASSWGQVKHRGAVF TGTGCCAGCAGTTGGGGACAGGTTAAACACCGGGGAGCTGTTTTT
TRBJ1-2 TRBV27 TRBD1 - CASSIGTDNYGYTF TGTGCCAGCAGTATCGGGACAGATAACTATGGCTACACCTTC
TRBJ1-1 TRBV10-3 TRBD1 - CAISLSGQGAEAFF TGTGCCATCAGCCTTAGCGGACAGGGGGCTGAGGCTTTCTTT
TRBJ1-4 TRBV7-8 - - CASSLPGPGEKLFF TGTGCCAGCAGCTTACCCGGCCCCGGTGAAAAACTGTTTTTT
TRBJ2-3 TRBV7-3 TRBD1 - CASSRGQVGDTQYF TGTGCCAGCAGCCGCGGACAGGTCGGAGATACGCAGTATTTT
TRBJ1-6 TRBV9 - - CASSVEPVGNSPLHF TGTGCCAGCAGCGTAGAACCCGTAGGGAATTCACCCCTCCACTTT
TRBJ2-1 TRBV28 - once CASSSAETTDYNEQFF TGTGCCAGCAGTTCAGCCGAGACGACAGACTACAATGAGCAGTTCTTC
TRBJ2-5 TRBV4-3 - - CASSRGYPRETQYF TGCGCCAGCAGCCGCGGGTACCCCCGGGAGACCCAGTACTTC
TRBJ2-5 TRBV10-3 - - CAISEMELNFGAQYF TGTGCCATCAGTGAGATGGAACTGAACTTTGGGGCCCAGTACTTC
TRBJ1-2 TRBV2 - - CASIEDGVFYGYTF TGTGCCAGCATCGAAGACGGGGTCTTTTATGGCTACACCTTC
TRBJ1-1 TRBV6-2/TRBV6-3 - - CASSYSPSQDPEF TGTGCCAGCAGTTACTCTCCTTCCCAGGACCCCGAATTT
TRBJ2-3 TRBV21-1 - - CASISYRGTDTQYF TGTGCCAGCATCTCCTACCGCGGGACAGATACGCAGTATTTT
TRBJ1-4 TRBV6-6 TRBD1 - CASRRGDRVYEKLFF TGTGCCAGCAGACGGGGGGACAGGGTGTATGAAAAACTGTTTTTT
TRBJ1-5 TRBV5-8 - - CASSRDSNQPQHF TGTGCCAGCAGCCGAGATAGCAATCAGCCCCAGCATTTT
TRBJ1-4 TRBV27 - - CASSSGTHMGEKLFF TGTGCCAGCAGTTCGGGGACACACATGGGCGAAAAACTGTTTTTT
TRBJ2-3 TRBV9 - few CASSVAGGPLTDTQYF TGTGCCAGCAGCGTAGCGGGGGGCCCGCTCACAGATACGCAGTATTTT
TRBJ2-1 TRBV5-1 - - CASSYSTLNEQFF TGCGCCAGCAGCTACTCAACCCTGAATGAGCAGTTCTTC
TRBJ2-5 TRBV5-1 TRBD1 - CASSSTGGSETQYF TGCGCCAGCAGCTCAACAGGGGGATCAGAGACCCAGTACTTC
TRBJ2-1 TRBV11-1 - once CASSLSGYSYNEQFF TGTGCCAGCAGCCTATCTGGTTACAGTTACAATGAGCAGTTCTTC
TRBJ1-2 TRBV9 TRBD1 once CASSGDRNYGYTF TGTGCCAGCAGTGGGGACAGGAACTATGGCTACACCTTC
TRBJ1-1 TRBV6-2/TRBV6-3 - - CASSYEGPDTEAFF TGTGCCAGCAGTTACGAGGGGCCGGACACTGAAGCTTTCTTT
TRBJ2-2 TRBV9 TRBD1 - CASSPSGTANTGELFF TGTGCCAGCAGCCCGAGTGGGACAGCCAACACCGGGGAGCTGTTTTTT
TRBJ1-1 TRBV4-3 - - CASSQGQGQDEAFF TGCGCCAGCAGCCAAGGGCAGGGGCAAGATGAAGCTTTCTTT
TRBJ2-7 TRBV3-1/TRBV3-2 - - CASSQGVNYYEQYF TGTGCCAGCAGCCAAGGGGTTAACTACTACGAGCAGTACTTC
TRBJ2-1 TRBV9 TRBD1 few CASSAGGGYEQFF TGTGCCAGCAGCGCAGGGGGCGGGTATGAGCAGTTCTTC
TRBJ1-2 TRBV7-9 - - CASRSPRTSHGYTF TGTGCCAGCAGGTCCCCAAGGACAAGTCATGGCTACACCTTC
TRBJ1-2 TRBV24-1 TRBD1 once CATSDSTPGQGSNYGYTF TGTGCCACCAGTGATTCGACGCCAGGACAGGGATCTAACTATGGCTACACCTTC
TRBJ1-3 TRBV30 - - CGLRISGNTIYF TGTGGCCTCCGGATCTCTGGAAACACCATATATTTT
TRBJ1-2 TRBV5-6 - once CASSHRDTGILGYTF TGTGCCAGCAGCCACCGGGACACTGGAATTTTGGGCTACACCTTC
TRBJ2-7 TRBV3-1/TRBV3-2 - - CASSPERVSYEQYF TGTGCCAGCAGCCCCGAAAGGGTTTCCTACGAGCAGTACTTC
TRBJ1-1 TRBV5-1 - - CASSLVFDGQGVSPTEAFF TGCGCCAGCAGCTTGGTATTTGACGGGCAGGGTGTTAGCCCCACTGAAGCTTTCTTT
TRBJ2-1 TRBV24-1 TRBD2 - CACSGGAHNEQFF TGTGCCTGTAGCGGGGGGGCACACAATGAGCAGTTCTTC
TRBJ2-5 TRBV3-1/TRBV3-2 TRBD2 - CASSPGLALQETQYF TGTGCCAGCAGCCCGGGACTAGCGCTCCAAGAGACCCAGTACTTC
TRBJ2-2 TRBV2 - - CASIDGLETGELFF TGTGCCAGCATTGATGGGTTGGAGACCGGGGAGCTGTTTTTT
TRBJ1-1 TRBV6-4 - - CASSVGLGAEAFF TGTGCCAGCAGTGTAGGACTGGGCGCTGAAGCTTTCTTT
TRBJ2-1 TRBV9 - once CASSVGLDGGSYNEQFF TGTGCCAGCAGCGTAGGTTTGGATGGCGGATCTTACAATGAGCAGTTCTTC
TRBJ2-5 TRBV29-1 TRBD1 - CSVEGDRGKTQYF TGCAGCGTTGAAGGGGACAGGGGTAAGACCCAGTACTTC
TRBJ1-2 TRBV12-5 - - CASGQTYDSNGYTF TGTGCTAGTGGACAGACCTATGACAGTAATGGCTACACCTTC
TRBJ2-7 TRBV10-1 TRBD1 once CASSYRQGTGNPYEQYF TGCGCCAGCAGTTACCGACAAGGGACAGGGAATCCCTACGAGCAGTACTTC
TRBJ2-3 TRBV3-1/TRBV3-2 - few CASSQGGDTQYF TGTGCCAGCAGCCAAGGGGGAGATACGCAGTATTTT
TRBJ2-2 TRBV7-9 - - CASSIGTAGNTGELFF TGTGCCAGCAGCATTGGGACAGCGGGAAACACCGGGGAGCTGTTTTTT
TRBJ2-7 TRBV5-6 - - CASLRARGEYYEQYF TGTGCCAGCTTGCGGGCGCGCGGGGAATACTACGAGCAGTACTTC
TRBJ2-5 TRBV6-5 - - CASSSTVQETQYF TGTGCCAGCAGCTCGACAGTTCAAGAGACCCAGTACTTC
TRBJ1-1 TRBV27 TRBD1 - CASSVTGQGSLGAFF TGTGCCAGCAGTGTGACGGGACAGGGGAGTCTCGGGGCTTTCTTT
TRBJ2-5 TRBV19 - few CASGGTQETQYF TGTGCCAGTGGGGGGACACAAGAGACCCAGTACTTC
TRBJ2-3 TRBV27 - - CASSLREGTDTQYF TGTGCCAGCAGCCTGAGAGAGGGCACAGATACGCAGTATTTT
TRBJ2-3 TRBV27 TRBD1 - CASRQGYTDTQYF TGTGCCAGCCGACAGGGATACACAGATACGCAGTATTTT
TRBJ1-2 TRBV28 - - CASSSVPTNYGYTF TGTGCCAGCAGTTCTGTCCCCACTAACTATGGCTACACCTTC